This T cell receptor (beta chain) was identified in a study of T-cell reconstitution after alpha-beta-depleted transplantation in children. V lost 4 bases and J 0 bases, leaving 16 bases between the germline ends. The germline CDR1 and CDR2 sequences are ENHRY and SYGVKD. The CDR3 runs 16 residues. This clonotype appeared a few times. The authors prepared the TCRbeta library with unique molecular identifiers. TCRdb processed the PCR reads anew with MiXCR; each CDR3 protein has one entry. The table shows approximately 400,000 distinct CDR3 sequences, with approximately 11% occurring only once. The sequences come from PBMCs from the stem cell graft donor, collected from the stem cell graft. The TCR originated in a human donor who donated a stem cell graft to a child with acute myeloid leukemia. The chain couples TRBV10-3 to TRBJ2-7; D assignment may be TRBD1 or TRBD2 (5 bases each). The CDR3 DNA reads as TGTGCCATCAGTGGGATGAAACGGGACGGCTCCTACGAGCAGTACGTC. Residues: CAISGMKRDGSYEQYV.